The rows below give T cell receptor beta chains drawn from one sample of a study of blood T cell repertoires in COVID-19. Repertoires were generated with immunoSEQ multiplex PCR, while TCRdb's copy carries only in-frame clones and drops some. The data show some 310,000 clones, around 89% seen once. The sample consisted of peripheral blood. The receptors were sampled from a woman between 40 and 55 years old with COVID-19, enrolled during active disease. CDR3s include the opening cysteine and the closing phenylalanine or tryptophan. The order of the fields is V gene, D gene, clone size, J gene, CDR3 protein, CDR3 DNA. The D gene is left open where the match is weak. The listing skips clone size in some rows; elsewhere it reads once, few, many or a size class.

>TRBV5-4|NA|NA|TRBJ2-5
CASSLGVLATEQETQYF
TGTGCCAGCAGCTTGGGCGTTCTTGCAACAGAGCAAGAGACCCAGTACTTC
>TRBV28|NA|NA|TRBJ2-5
CASTPSGAKETQYF
TGTGCCAGCACCCCCAGTGGAGCCAAGGAGACCCAGTACTTC
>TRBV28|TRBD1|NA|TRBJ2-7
CASRPGQVTYEQYF
TGTGCCAGCAGACCGGGACAGGTGACCTACGAGCAGTACTTC
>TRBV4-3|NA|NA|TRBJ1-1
CASSQDTPGWGGLTEAFF
TGCGCCAGCAGCCAAGATACCCCCGGCTGGGGAGGGTTGACTGAAGCTTTCTTT
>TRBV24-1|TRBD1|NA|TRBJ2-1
CATSDWGTGYNEQFF
TGTGCCACCAGTGATTGGGGGACAGGGTACAATGAGCAGTTCTTC
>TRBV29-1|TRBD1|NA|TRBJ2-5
CSVELSRDSDRETQYF
TGCAGCGTTGAACTGTCCCGGGACAGTGATCGAGAGACCCAGTACTTC
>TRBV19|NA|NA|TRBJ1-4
CASSIVRGRLEKLFF
TGTGCCAGTAGTATCGTAAGGGGTCGTTTGGAAAAACTGTTTTTT
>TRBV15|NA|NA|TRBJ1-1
CATSRAGETTEAFF
TGTGCCACCAGCAGAGCAGGGGAAACGACTGAAGCTTTCTTT
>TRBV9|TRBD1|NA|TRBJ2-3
CASSQTGQPSTDTQYF
TGTGCCAGCAGCCAGACAGGGCAACCTAGCACAGATACGCAGTATTTT
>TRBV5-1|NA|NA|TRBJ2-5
CASSLARVTETQYF
TGCGCCAGCAGCTTGGCGCGCGTAACGGAGACCCAGTACTTC
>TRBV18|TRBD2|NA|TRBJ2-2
CASSPELAGVNAGELFF
TGTGCCAGCTCACCTGAACTAGCGGGAGTAAACGCCGGGGAGCTGTTTTTT
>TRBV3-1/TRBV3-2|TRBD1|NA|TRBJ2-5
CASNLGQGMGETQYF
TGTGCCAGCAACTTAGGACAGGGTATGGGGGAGACCCAGTACTTC
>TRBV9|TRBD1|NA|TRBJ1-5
CASSGGQGSNQPQHF
TGTGCCAGCAGCGGTGGACAGGGAAGCAATCAGCCCCAGCATTTT
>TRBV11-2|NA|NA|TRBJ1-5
CASSSQGQGQPQHF
TGTGCCAGCAGTTCCCAGGGTCAGGGTCAGCCCCAGCATTTT
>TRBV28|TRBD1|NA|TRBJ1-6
CASEETGTGRFLGVYF
TGTGCCAGCGAGGAGACGGGGACAGGCAGATTTTTAGGGGTTTACTTT
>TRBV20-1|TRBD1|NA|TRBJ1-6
CSASEGARSPLHF
TGCAGTGCTAGTGAGGGGGCAAGGTCACCCCTCCACTTT
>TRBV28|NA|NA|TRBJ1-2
CASSGRAGRLDGYTF
TGTGCCAGCAGTGGGCGGGCAGGAAGATTGGATGGCTACACCTTC
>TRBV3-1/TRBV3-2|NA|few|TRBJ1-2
CASSQDVGGILYGYTF
TGTGCCAGCAGCCAAGATGTTGGCGGCATCCTCTATGGCTACACCTTC
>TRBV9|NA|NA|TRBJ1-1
CASSALSTQGGGEAFF
TGTGCCAGCAGCGCACTATCCACACAGGGCGGAGGTGAAGCTTTCTTT
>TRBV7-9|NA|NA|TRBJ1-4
CASNGGGKNFNEKLFF
TGTGCCAGCAACGGTGGAGGGAAAAACTTCAATGAAAAACTGTTTTTT
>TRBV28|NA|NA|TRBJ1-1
CASSLAVTFRAFF
TGTGCCAGCAGTTTAGCTGTGACATTTCGCGCTTTCTTT
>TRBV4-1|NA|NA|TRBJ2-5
CASSQLEQETQYF
TGCGCCAGCAGCCAATTAGAGCAAGAGACCCAGTACTTC
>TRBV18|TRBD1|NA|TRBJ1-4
CASSPPGQGGEKLFF
TGTGCCAGCTCACCTCCCGGACAGGGTGGTGAAAAACTGTTTTTT
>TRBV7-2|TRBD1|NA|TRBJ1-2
CASSSSANRGLIYGYTF
TGTGCCAGCAGCTCCAGCGCCAACAGGGGTTTGATCTATGGCTACACCTTC
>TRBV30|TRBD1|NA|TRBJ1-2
CAWSVSERGHGGYTF
TGTGCCTGGAGTGTATCCGAGAGGGGGCATGGTGGCTACACCTTC
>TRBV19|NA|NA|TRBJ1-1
CASSIQGGRSEAFF
TGTGCCAGTAGTATACAGGGCGGGAGGTCTGAAGCTTTCTTT
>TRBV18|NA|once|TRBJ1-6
CASSPFTQLYEDSPLHF
TGTGCCAGCTCACCATTCACACAATTGTACGAGGATTCACCCCTCCACTTT
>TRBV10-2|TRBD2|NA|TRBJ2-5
CASNIAGRETQYF
TGCGCCAGCAACATAGCGGGCAGGGAGACCCAGTACTTC
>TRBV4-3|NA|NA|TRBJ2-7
CASSQERGSEQYF
TGCGCCAGCAGCCAAGAAAGGGGATCCGAGCAGTACTTC
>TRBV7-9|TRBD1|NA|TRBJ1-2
CASSLDRGNGYTF
TGTGCCAGCAGCTTGGACAGGGGTAATGGCTACACCTTC
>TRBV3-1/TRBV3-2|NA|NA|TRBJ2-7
CASSPPGSYEQYF
TGTGCCAGCAGCCCCCCCGGGTCCTACGAGCAGTACTTC
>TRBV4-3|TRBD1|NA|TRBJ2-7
CASSQGRTGGHYEQYF
TGCGCCAGCAGCCAAGGCCGGACAGGGGGACACTACGAGCAGTACTTC
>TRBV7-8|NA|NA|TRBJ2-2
CASSFSVARELFF
TGTGCCAGCAGCTTCTCCGTGGCCAGGGAGCTGTTTTTT
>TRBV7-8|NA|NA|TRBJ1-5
CASSPFEGSNQPQHF
TGTGCCAGCAGCCCCTTTGAGGGTAGCAATCAGCCCCAGCATTTT
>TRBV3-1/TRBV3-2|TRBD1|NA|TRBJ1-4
CASSQEWGTEGRDNEKLFF
TGTGCCAGCAGCCAAGAGTGGGGGACAGAGGGCAGGGATAATGAAAAACTGTTTTTT
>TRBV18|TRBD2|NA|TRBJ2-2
CASSPGLDRAGELFF
TGTGCCAGCTCACCCGGACTAGATCGGGCAGGGGAGCTGTTTTTT
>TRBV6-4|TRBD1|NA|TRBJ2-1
CASSDSAGGAYNEQFF
TGTGCCAGCAGTGACTCGGCAGGGGGCGCCTACAATGAGCAGTTCTTC
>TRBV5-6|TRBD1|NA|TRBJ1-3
CASSLTGGRGNTIYF
TGTGCCAGCAGCTTAACAGGGGGCCGTGGAAACACCATATATTTT
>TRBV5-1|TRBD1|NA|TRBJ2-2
CASSTPRGPGELFF
TGCGCCAGCAGCACTCCTAGGGGGCCCGGGGAGCTGTTTTTT
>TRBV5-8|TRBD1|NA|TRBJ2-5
CASSLGPGQGMGETQYF
TGTGCCAGCAGCTTGGGGCCGGGACAGGGGATGGGAGAGACCCAGTACTTC
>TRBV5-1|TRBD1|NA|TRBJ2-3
CASSLRWDSSTDTQYF
TGCGCCAGCAGCTTGAGGTGGGACAGTAGCACAGATACGCAGTATTTT
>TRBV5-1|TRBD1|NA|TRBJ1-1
CASTPSGGTEAFF
TGCGCCAGCACCCCCTCAGGGGGCACTGAAGCTTTCTTT
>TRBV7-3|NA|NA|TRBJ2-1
CASSLSAGSYNEQFF
TGTGCCAGCAGCTTAAGTGCGGGTTCCTACAATGAGCAGTTCTTC
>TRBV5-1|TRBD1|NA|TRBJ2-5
CASSSAVQGAVQETQYF
TGCGCCAGCAGCTCGGCGGTACAGGGGGCGGTTCAAGAGACCCAGTACTTC
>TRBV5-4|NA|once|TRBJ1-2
CASSFSGGGYTF
TGTGCCAGCAGCTTTTCGGGGGGAGGCTACACCTTC
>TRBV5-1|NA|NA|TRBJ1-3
CASSLQVGNTIYF
TGCGCCAGCAGCTTACAAGTGGGAAACACCATATATTTT
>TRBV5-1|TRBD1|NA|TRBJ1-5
CASSSGQGASNQPQHF
TGCGCCAGCAGCTCCGGACAGGGGGCGAGCAATCAGCCCCAGCATTTT
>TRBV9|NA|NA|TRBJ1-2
CASSAGMGGRGYTF
TGTGCCAGCAGCGCTGGTATGGGGGGAAGAGGCTACACCTTC
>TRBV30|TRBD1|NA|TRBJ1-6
CAWSVSDRGGSPLHF
TGTGCCTGGAGTGTATCGGACAGGGGTGGCTCACCCCTCCACTTT
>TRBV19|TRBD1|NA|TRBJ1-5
CASSRTGGGQPQHF
TGTGCCAGTAGTAGGACAGGGGGAGGCCAGCCCCAGCATTTT
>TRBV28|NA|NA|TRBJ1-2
CASSSVYGYTF
TGTGCCAGCTCGAGCGTCTATGGCTACACCTTC
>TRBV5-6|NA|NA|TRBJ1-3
CASSLAGPGFGNTIYF
TGTGCCAGCAGCTTGGCCGGTCCAGGGTTCGGAAACACCATATATTTT
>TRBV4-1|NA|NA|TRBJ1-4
CASSQGLAGDEKLFF
TGCGCCAGCAGCCAAGGTTTGGCAGGGGATGAAAAACTGTTTTTT
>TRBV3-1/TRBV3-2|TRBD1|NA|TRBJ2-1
CASSQVSLDRDRWSYNEQFF
TGTGCCAGCAGCCAAGTTTCATTGGACAGGGATCGGTGGTCCTACAATGAGCAGTTCTTC
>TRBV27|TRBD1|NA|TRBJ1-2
CASSLRGRGNGYTF
TGTGCCAGCAGTTTAAGAGGCAGGGGGAATGGCTACACCTTC
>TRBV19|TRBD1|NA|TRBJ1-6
CASRGDRDSSPLHF
TGTGCCAGTAGGGGAGACAGGGATAGTTCACCCCTCCACTTT
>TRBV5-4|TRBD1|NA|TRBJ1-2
CASSLPRQGNYGYTF
TGTGCCAGCAGCTTACCACGACAGGGCAACTATGGCTACACCTTC
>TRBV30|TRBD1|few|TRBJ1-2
CAWSVTGGDGYTF
TGTGCCTGGAGCGTTACAGGGGGCGATGGCTACACCTTC